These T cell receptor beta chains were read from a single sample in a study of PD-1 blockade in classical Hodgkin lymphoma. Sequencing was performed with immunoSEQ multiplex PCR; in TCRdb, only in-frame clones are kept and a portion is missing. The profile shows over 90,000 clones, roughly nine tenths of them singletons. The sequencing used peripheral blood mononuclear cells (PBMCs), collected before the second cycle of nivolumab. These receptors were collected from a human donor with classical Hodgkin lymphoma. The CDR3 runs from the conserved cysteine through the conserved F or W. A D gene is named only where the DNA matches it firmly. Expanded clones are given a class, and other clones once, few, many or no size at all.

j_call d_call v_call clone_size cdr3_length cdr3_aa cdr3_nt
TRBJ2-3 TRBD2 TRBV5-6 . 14 CASSVSGSASTQYF TGTGCCAGCAGCGTTAGCGGGAGCGCGAGTACGCAGTATTTT
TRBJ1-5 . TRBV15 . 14 CATSRVGINQPQHF TGTGCCACCAGCAGAGTCGGAATTAATCAGCCCCAGCATTTT
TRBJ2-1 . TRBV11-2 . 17 CASSLVYGALSYNEQFF TGTGCCAGCAGCTTGGTATACGGGGCCCTCTCCTACAATGAGCAGTTCTTC
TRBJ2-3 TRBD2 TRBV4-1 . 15 CASRSIAGGTDTQYF TGCGCCAGCAGGTCTATAGCGGGGGGAACAGATACGCAGTATTTT
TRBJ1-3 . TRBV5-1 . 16 CASSFGADSGRNTIYF TGCGCCAGCAGCTTCGGGGCGGACAGTGGGAGGAACACCATATATTTT
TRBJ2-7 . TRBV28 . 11 CASSLDYEQYF TGTGCCAGCAGTTTAGACTACGAGCAGTACTTC
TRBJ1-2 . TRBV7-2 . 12 CASSPDSLGYTF TGTGCCAGCAGTCCAGACAGCCTGGGCTACACCTTC
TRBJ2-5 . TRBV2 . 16 CASSIKETGGQETQYF TGTGCCAGCAGTATAAAAGAGACAGGAGGACAAGAGACCCAGTACTTC
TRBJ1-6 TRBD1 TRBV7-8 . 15 CASSLDRGYNSPLHF TGTGCCAGCAGCCTGGACAGGGGTTATAATTCACCCCTCCACTTT
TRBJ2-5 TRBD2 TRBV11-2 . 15 CASSRTSGREKTQYF TGTGCCAGCAGCCGGACTAGCGGGAGGGAAAAGACCCAGTACTTC
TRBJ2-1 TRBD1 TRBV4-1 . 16 CASSQVQGQGENEQFF TGCGCCAGCAGCCAAGTTCAAGGACAGGGGGAGAATGAGCAGTTCTTC
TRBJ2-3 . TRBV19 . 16 CASRRGGIISGDTQYF TGTGCCAGTCGCAGGGGGGGGATCATCAGCGGAGATACGCAGTATTTT
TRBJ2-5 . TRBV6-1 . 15 CATGRTTQYQETQYF TGTGCCACCGGACGGACTACACAGTACCAAGAGACCCAGTACTTC
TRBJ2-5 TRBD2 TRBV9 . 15 CASSVGTLAGETQYF TGTGCCAGCAGCGTAGGTACGCTAGCGGGAGAGACCCAGTACTTC
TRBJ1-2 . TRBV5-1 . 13 CASSSGVSYGYTF TGCGCCAGCAGCTCAGGGGTTTCTTACGGCTACACCTTC
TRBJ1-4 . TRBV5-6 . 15 CASSLYARVSEKLFF TGTGCCAGCAGCTTGTACGCCAGGGTCTCTGAAAAACTGTTTTTT
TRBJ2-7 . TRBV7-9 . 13 CASSLDSWYEQYF TGTGCCAGCAGCTTAGATTCATGGTACGAGCAGTACTTC
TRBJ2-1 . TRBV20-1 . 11 CSARQGNEQFF TGCAGTGCTAGACAGGGCAATGAGCAGTTCTTC
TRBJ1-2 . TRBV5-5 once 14 CASSLLGRNYGYTF TGTGCCAGCAGCTTGTTGGGTCGGAACTATGGCTACACCTTC
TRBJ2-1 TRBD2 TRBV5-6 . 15 CASSWGTSSLNEQFF TGTGCCAGCAGCTGGGGGACTAGCAGTCTCAATGAGCAGTTCTTC
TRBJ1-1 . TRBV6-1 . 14 CASFLNGVNTEAFF TGTGCCAGCTTTTTGAACGGTGTGAACACTGAAGCTTTCTTT
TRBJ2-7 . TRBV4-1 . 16 CASSQEVKGKGYEQYF TGCGCCAGCAGCCAGGAGGTGAAAGGCAAGGGCTACGAGCAGTACTTC
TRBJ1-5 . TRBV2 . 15 CASRYTGTGNQPQHF TGTGCCAGCAGGTATACAGGGACTGGCAATCAGCCCCAGCATTTT
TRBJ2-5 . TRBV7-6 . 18 CASSSYLGVKWGQETQYF TGTGCCAGCAGCTCCTATCTGGGGGTCAAATGGGGTCAAGAGACCCAGTACTTC
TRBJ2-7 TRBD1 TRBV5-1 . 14 CASSWGQRTYEQYF TGCGCCAGCAGCTGGGGACAGCGAACCTACGAGCAGTACTTC
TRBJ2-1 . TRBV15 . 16 CATSRPDAGPVDEQFF TGTGCCACCAGCAGACCCGATGCGGGTCCTGTCGATGAGCAGTTCTTC
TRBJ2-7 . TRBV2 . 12 CAAAGHLYEQYF TGTGCCGCTGCGGGACACCTCTACGAGCAGTACTTC
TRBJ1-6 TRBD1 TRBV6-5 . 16 CASSYGTGALGSPLHF TGTGCCAGCAGTTACGGGACAGGCGCCCTAGGATCACCCCTCCACTTT
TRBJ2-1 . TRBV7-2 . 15 CASSLVGTTNNEQFF TGTGCCAGCAGCTTAGTCGGGACAACCAACAATGAGCAGTTCTTC
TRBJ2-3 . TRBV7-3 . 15 CASSLIGTSTDTQYF TGTGCCAGCAGCTTAATAGGAACTAGCACAGATACGCAGTATTTT
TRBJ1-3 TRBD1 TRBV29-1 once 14 CSADRGLSGNTIYF TGCAGCGCGGACAGGGGACTCTCTGGAAACACCATATATTTT
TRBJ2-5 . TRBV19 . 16 CASSARQDIRQETQYF TGTGCCAGTAGTGCCAGACAGGACATACGCCAAGAGACCCAGTACTTC
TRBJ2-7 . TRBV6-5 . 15 CASRLLKRIPYEQYF TGTGCCAGCAGATTACTGAAGCGGATTCCCTACGAGCAGTACTTC
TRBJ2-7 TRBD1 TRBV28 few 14 CASSPSDRAYEQYF TGTGCCAGCAGTCCGTCCGACAGGGCGTACGAGCAGTACTTC
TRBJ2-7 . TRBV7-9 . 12 CASSLGAYEQYF TGTGCCAGCAGCTTAGGGGCCTACGAGCAGTACTTC
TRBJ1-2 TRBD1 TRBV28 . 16 CASSLDRGYRDYGYTF TGTGCCAGCAGTTTGGACAGGGGTTATCGCGACTATGGCTACACCTTC
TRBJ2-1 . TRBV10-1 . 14 CASSEMGSYNEQFF TGCGCCAGCAGTGAGATGGGTTCCTACAATGAGCAGTTCTTC